The subject of this entry is one T cell receptor (beta chain). The specificity of this receptor is unknown. No much larger clone is present one base from it, and per-base qualities are unavailable. RNA was extracted with the RNeasy kit and 0.5 to 1 ug was reverse transcribed using random hexamers. TCR beta CDR3 regions were amplified with the immunoSEQ multiplex PCR assay covering 54 Vbeta and 13 Jbeta segments. To correct PCR amplification bias, a synthetic template baseline was used for both primer optimization and computational correction. From the authors' description of their analysis: Reads were assigned to V, D and J genes according to IMGT and analyzed in immunoSEQ Analyzer, with only productive sequences retained. Clonality was computed as one minus Shannon entropy normalized by log2 of the number of productive unique sequences. For each patient and control, public and private clones were evaluated within the 100 most prevalent clones. Susac-specific clones were defined as absent from healthy and MS cohorts, about 1,000 published viral clones and other ImmuneACCESS disease sequences. In-frame beta chains were kept once TCRdb had trimmed the public reads at Q25 with fastp and called clones with MiXCR. Every distinct CDR3 protein forms one entry, paired with its most common genes and DNA. The V and J calls shown here were made by TCRdb, not taken from the authors' results. The table for this sample lists roughly 150,000 distinct CDR3 sequences; approximately 95% of them were counted only once. Almost 0.095% of the sample belongs to the ten largest clones.

The data were taken from a study of CD8 T cells in Susac syndrome (dated by TCRdb to 2018 to 2020). About the study as a whole: The study used repertoire sequencing to test whether antigen drove CD8+ T cell activation and differentiation in Susac syndrome. Study-wide findings and limitations: The TCR sequencing and HLA analysis was acknowledged to have included a relatively small number of individuals.

Peripheral blood CD8+ and CD4+ T cells from healthy donors, Susac syndrome patients and multiple sclerosis patients were profiled using high-throughput TCR beta sequencing. The multiple sclerosis controls were treatment-naive patients whose relapsing-remitting disease, either stable or active, fulfilled the revised McDonald criteria. Bulk CD8+ and CD4+ T cells were purified by magnetic negative isolation, while CD8+ TEMRA cells were enriched using FACS. Blood was drawn into EDTA tubes, processed within 24 hours, and PBMCs were isolated by density gradient centrifugation. PBMCs intended for TCR sequencing were cryopreserved in liquid nitrogen and thawed later in a water bath at 37 degrees C. A purity of at least 90% was achieved for sorted or isolated CD4+, CD8+ and CD8+ TEMRA cells. The clonotype originates from a human donor with multiple sclerosis. The sequenced sample consisted of CD4+ T cells from PBMCs.

This receptor has the CDR3 CASSLYREETQYF. The DNA sequence is TGCGCCAGCAGCTTGTACAGGGAAGAGACCCAGTACTTC. The rearrangement combines TRBV5-1 with TRBJ2-5; a weak D assignment points to TRBD1 (6 bases agree). As encoded in the germline V gene, CDR1 is SGHRS while CDR2 is YFSETQ. Inclusive of the bounding cysteine and phenylalanine, the CDR3 is 13 residues long. Here the CDR3 DNA is all that survives: 39 bases in frame from base 1. V and J lose 1 base and 3 bases, and a span of 7 bases separates them.